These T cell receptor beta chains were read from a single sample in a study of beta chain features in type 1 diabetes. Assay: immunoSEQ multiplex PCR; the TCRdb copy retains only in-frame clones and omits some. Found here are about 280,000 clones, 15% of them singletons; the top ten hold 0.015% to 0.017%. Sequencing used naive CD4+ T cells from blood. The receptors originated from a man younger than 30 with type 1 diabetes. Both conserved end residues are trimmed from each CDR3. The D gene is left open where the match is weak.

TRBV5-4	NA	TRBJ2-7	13	ASSRGTGKSYEQY
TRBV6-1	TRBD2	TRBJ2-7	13	ASSARTSGRDEQY
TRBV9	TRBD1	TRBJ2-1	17	ASSVDPSSASGGWNEQF
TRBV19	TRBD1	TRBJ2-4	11	ASKRQGAYIQY
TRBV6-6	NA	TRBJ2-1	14	ASSYTGGVFGNEQF
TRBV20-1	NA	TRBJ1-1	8	TAGNTEAF
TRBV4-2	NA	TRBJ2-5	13	ASSQNTGRQETQY
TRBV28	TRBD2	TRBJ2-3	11	ASSRGGTDTQY
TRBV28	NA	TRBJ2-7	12	ASKKGMGTYEQY
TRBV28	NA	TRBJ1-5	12	ASSWPSGRQPQH
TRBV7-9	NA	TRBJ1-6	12	ASSPQGSDSPLH